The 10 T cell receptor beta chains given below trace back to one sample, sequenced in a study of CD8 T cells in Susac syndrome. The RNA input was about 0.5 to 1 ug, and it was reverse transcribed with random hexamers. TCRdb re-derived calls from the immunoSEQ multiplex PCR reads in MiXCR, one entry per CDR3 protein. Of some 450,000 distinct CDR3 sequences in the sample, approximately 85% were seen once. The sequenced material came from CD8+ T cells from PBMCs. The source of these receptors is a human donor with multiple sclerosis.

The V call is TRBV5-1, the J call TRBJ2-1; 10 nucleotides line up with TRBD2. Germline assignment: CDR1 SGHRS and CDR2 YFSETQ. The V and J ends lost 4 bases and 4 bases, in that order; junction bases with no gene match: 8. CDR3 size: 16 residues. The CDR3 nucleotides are TGCGCCAGCAGCGGAGACCCTAGCGGGAGTTACAATGAGCAGTTCTTC. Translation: CASSGDPSGSYNEQFF.

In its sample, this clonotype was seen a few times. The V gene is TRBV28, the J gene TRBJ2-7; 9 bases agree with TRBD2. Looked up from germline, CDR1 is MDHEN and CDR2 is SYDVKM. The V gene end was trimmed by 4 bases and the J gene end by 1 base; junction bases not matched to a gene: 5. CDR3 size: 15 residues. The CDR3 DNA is TGTGCCAGCAGTTCTCTAGCGGGACCTTCCTACGAGCAGTACTTC. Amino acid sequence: CASSSLAGPSYEQYF.

The CDR3 reads CASSVGAGYDEQFF. The CDR3 nucleotides are TGTGCCAGCAGCGTAGGGGCGGGATATGATGAGCAGTTCTTC. J is TRBJ2-1 and V is TRBV9; possible D gene TRBD2, 6 bases. Trimming stripped 0 bases from V and 8 bases from J, with 12 bases between. The germline gives CDR1 SGDLS, CDR2 YYNGEE. The CDR3 has 14 residues.

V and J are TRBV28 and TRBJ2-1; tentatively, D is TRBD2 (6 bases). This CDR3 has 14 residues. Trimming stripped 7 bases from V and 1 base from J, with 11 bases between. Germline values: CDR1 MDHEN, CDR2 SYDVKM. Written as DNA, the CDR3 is TGTGCCAGCAACCTAGCGACGTCCTACAATGAGCAGTTCTTC. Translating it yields CASNLATSYNEQFF.

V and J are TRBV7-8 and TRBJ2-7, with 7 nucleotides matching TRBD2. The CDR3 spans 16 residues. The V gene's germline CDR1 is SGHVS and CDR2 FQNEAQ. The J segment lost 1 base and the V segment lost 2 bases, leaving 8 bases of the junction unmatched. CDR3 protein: CASSLIPGLPSYEQYF. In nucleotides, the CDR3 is TGTGCCAGCAGCTTAATACCGGGACTACCGTCCTACGAGCAGTACTTC.

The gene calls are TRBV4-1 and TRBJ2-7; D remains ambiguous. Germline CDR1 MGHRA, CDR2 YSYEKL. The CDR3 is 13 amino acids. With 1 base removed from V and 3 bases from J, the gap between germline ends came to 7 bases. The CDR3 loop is CASSQVENYEQYF. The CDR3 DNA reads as TGCGCCAGCAGCCAAGTCGAAAACTACGAGCAGTACTTC.

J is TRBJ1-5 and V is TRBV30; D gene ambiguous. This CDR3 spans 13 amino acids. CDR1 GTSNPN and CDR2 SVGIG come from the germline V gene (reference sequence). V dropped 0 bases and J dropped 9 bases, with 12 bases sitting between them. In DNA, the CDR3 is TGTGCCTGGAGTGTAACGGACGGCGGGCCCCAGCATTTT. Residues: CAWSVTDGGPQHF. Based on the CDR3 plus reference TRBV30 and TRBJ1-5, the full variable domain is SQTIHQWPATLVQPVGSPLSLECTVEGTSNPNLYWYRQAAGRGLQLLFYSVGIGQISSEVPQNLSASRPQDRQFILSSKKLLLSDSGFYLCAWSVTDGGPQHFGDGTRLSIL.

The CDR3 DNA follows: TGTGCCAGCAGCCAAGTGCCCCTAGTTGGGGGCTACGAGCAGTACTTC. This sequence encodes CASSQVPLVGGYEQYF. The rearrangement joins TRBV3-1 to TRBJ2-7; D tentatively reads TRBD1 or TRBD2 (5 bases each). This CDR3 comprises 16 residues. Germline V CDR1 and CDR2: LGHDT, YNNKEL (reference sequence). V lost 1 base and J lost 3, with 16 bases in between.

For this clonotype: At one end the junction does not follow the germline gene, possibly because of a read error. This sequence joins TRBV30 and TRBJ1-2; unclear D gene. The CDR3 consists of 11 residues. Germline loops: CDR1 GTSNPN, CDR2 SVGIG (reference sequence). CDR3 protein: CAWRLNYDYTF. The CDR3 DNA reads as TGTGCCTGGAGGCTTAACTATGACTACACCTTC.

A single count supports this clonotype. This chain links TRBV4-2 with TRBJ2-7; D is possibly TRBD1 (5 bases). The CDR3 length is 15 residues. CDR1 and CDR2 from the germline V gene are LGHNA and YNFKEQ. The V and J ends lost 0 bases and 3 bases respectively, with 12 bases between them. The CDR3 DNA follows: TGTGCCAGCAGCCAAGAGGCCAGGGAAATCTACGAGCAGTACTTC. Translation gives CASSQEAREIYEQYF.